The sequence of this T cell receptor (beta chain) was determined in a study of blood T cell repertoires in COVID-19. Germline V gene lookup returns CDR1 SGHRS and CDR2 YFSETQ. The length of the CDR3 is 14 residues. Trimming at V came to 4 bases and at J to 4 bases, leaving 7 bases not matched to a gene. Assay: immunoSEQ multiplex PCR; the TCRdb copy retains only in-frame clones and omits some. The sample yields 400,000 to 500,000 clones, approximately 88% seen once. The clonotype comes from a woman aged 40 to 49 who had recovered from COVID-19. Sequencing was performed on PBMCs or T cells enriched from blood (not recorded which). The rearrangement joins TRBV5-1 to TRBJ1-1; 7 nucleotides match TRBD1. The CDR3 spells CASSPGQSSTEAFF. The CDR3 nucleotides read TGCGCCAGCAGCCCGGGACAGTCATCCACTGAAGCTTTCTTT.